This T cell receptor beta chain stems from a study of CD8+ T cells in alopecia areata. Turning to the study itself: Affected scalp percentage set treated patients' severity scores.

Trimming took off 2 bases at V and 0 bases at J, with 16 bases between the two ends. CDR3 length: 17 amino acids. Germline V gene lookup returns CDR1 MGHRA and CDR2 YSYEKL. As to treatment: oral pan-JAK inhibitor, 5-10 mg twice daily. The investigators collected lesional scalp punch biopsies and peripheral blood from alopecia areata patients. The researchers isolated CD4+ and CD8+ T cells from PBMCs by sorting. The authors extracted RNA and reverse transcribed it into cDNA as the sequencing template. TCRdb's table, derived via immunoSEQ multiplex PCR, lists solely in-frame clones and lacks some. The data contain under 350,000 clones, nearly 60% of them singletons.

The sequenced sample was CD4+ T cells sorted from blood, obtained at week 24, from a patient treated with tofacitinib. This TCR was recovered from a human donor with alopecia areata. The chain joins TRBV4-1 to TRBJ1-1; D unresolved. CDR3 bases: TGCGCCAGCAGCCAAAGAGAGATACCAGCTTTGAACACTGAAGCTTTCTTT. This encodes CASSQREIPALNTEAFF.